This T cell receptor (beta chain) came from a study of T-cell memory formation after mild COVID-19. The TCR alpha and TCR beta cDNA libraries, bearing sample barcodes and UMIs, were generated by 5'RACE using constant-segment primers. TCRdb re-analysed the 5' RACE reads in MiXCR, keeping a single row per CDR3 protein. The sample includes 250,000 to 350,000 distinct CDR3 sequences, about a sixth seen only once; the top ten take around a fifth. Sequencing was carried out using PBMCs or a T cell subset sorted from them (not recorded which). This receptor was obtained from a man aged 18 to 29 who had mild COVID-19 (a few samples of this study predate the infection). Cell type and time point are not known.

The CDR3 here is CASSEAPTTETQYF. CDR3 in DNA: TGTGCCAGCAGTGAAGCCCCGACAACAGAGACCCAGTACTTC. The chain recombines TRBV2 with TRBJ2-5; the D is unclear. This CDR3 has 14 amino acids. The germline V and J ends were trimmed by 0 bases and 4 bases, with 9 bases remaining between them. In germline, CDR1 is SNHLY, CDR2 FYNNEI.